Below, one T cell receptor beta chain is given with its context. Its antigen is not known. The entry originates in a study of T cell repertoires in cytomegalovirus infection. The wider study: Epitope selection comprised recently identified HLA-C-restricted CMV epitopes and well-studied HLA-B-restricted CMV epitopes. Public TCR beta signatures indicated both CMV infection and matching HLA type.

Whole-study results and caveats: Dominating the ex vivo response were HLA-C-restricted CMV-specific TCR beta clonotypes. Of the TCR beta families, the public ones yielded a cumulative frequency that identified carriers of CMV plus the relevant HLA.

In TCRdb, the reads were re-called with MiXCR into one record per CDR3 protein. The sample contains hundreds of thousands of distinct CDR3 sequences, around 30% of which appear only once. The CDR3 consists of 14 residues. CDR1 and CDR2 (germline): SEHNR, FQNEAQ (reference sequence). V dropped 4 bases and J dropped 3; count of bases not matched to a gene: 5. V gene TRBV7-9 combines with J gene TRBJ1-2; TRBD1 aligns across 7 bases. The sequences come from cultured PBMCs, collected from culture after CMV antigen stimulation. The clonotype comes from a human donor in good health (CMV status not recorded). Some clones in this sample may be carry-over from other donors' samples. The CDR3 coding sequence is TGTGCCAGCAGCTACCTTGGGACAGACTATGGCTACACCTTC. Residues: CASSYLGTDYGYTF.